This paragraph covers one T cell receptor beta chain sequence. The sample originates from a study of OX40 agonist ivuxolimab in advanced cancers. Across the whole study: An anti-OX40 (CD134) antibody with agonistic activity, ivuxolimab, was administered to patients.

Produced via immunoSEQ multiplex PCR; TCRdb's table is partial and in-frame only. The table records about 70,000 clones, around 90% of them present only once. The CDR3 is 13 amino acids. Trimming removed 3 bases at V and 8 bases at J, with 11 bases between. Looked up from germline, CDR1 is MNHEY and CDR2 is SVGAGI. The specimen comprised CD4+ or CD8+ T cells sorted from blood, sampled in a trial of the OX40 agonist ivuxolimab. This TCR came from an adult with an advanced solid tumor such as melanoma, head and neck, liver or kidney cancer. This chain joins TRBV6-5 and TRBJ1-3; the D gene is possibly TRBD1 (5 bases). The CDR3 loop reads CASSYGTMDTIYF. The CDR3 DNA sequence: TGTGCCAGCAGTTATGGGACGATGGACACCATATATTTT.